This is a list of T cell receptor beta chains from one sample in a study of blood T cell repertoires in COVID-19. Assay used: immunoSEQ multiplex PCR; TCRdb lists only in-frame clones, some missing. Among around 220,000 clones, 70% to 85% were seen once, and the ten largest hold roughly 4%. Sequencing was carried out using peripheral blood. The source is a woman in her 40s with active or convalescent COVID-19. Both conserved end residues are part of each CDR3. Fields, in order: V gene, CDR3 length, clone size, J gene, D gene, CDR3 DNA, CDR3 protein. The D gene is left open where the match is weak. The listing skips clone size in some rows; elsewhere it reads once, few, many or a size class.

TRBV3-1/TRBV3-2	13	once	TRBJ1-2	NA	TGTGCCAGCAGCCAGGGACACTCCTATGGCTACACCTTC	CASSQGHSYGYTF
TRBV5-5	11	NA	TRBJ2-3	NA	TGTGCCAGCAGCGAAAGCTATACGCAGTATTTT	CASSESYTQYF
TRBV7-9	19	NA	TRBJ2-6	TRBD1	TGTGCCAGCAGCTTCGGTCTGGACAGGGGATACCCTGGGGCCAACGTCCTGACTTTC	CASSFGLDRGYPGANVLTF
TRBV6-1	14	NA	TRBJ1-2	NA	TGTGCCAGCAGTGAATCGACAGTTCCTTATGGCTACACCTTC	CASSESTVPYGYTF
TRBV7-8	13	NA	TRBJ1-5	NA	TGTGCCAGCAGCTTAGGGGGAGATCAGCCCCAGCATTTT	CASSLGGDQPQHF
TRBV2	15	NA	TRBJ2-4	NA	TGTGCCAGCAGAGAGACCCGGGTTTCGCGGAACATTCAGTACTTC	CASRETRVSRNIQYF
TRBV18	18	NA	TRBJ1-3	NA	TGTGCCAGCTCACTACAGGGCCCACCTAATGGCTCTGGAAACACCATATATTTT	CASSLQGPPNGSGNTIYF
TRBV6-4	16	NA	TRBJ2-1	TRBD2	TGTGCCAGCAGTGTCGACACTAGCGGGGGGGCCCGTGAGCAGTTCTTC	CASSVDTSGGAREQFF
TRBV2	13	NA	TRBJ1-2	NA	TGTGCCAGCAGAACCACAGGGAATAAAGGCTACACCTTC	CASRTTGNKGYTF
TRBV4-1	18	many	TRBJ1-3	NA	TGCGCCAGCAGCCAAGATATTTTTCAGGGGTGGTCTGGAAACACCATATATTTT	CASSQDIFQGWSGNTIYF
TRBV6-1	16	few	TRBJ2-1	TRBD1	TGTGCCAGCAGTGCGACAGGGGCGACCCTCTACAATGAGCAGTTCTTC	CASSATGATLYNEQFF
TRBV2	16	NA	TRBJ1-3	TRBD1	TGTGCCAGCAGTGACACAGGGGCCTTCTCTGGAAACACCATATATTTT	CASSDTGAFSGNTIYF
TRBV6-5	15	NA	TRBJ2-1	NA	TGTGCCAGCAGTTACTCAACAGGCTCCTACAATGAGCAGTTCTTC	CASSYSTGSYNEQFF
TRBV2	12	NA	TRBJ1-1	NA	TGTGCCAGCAGGGGCGGGGTCGCTGAAGCTTTCTTT	CASRGGVAEAFF
TRBV5-1	14	NA	TRBJ1-1	NA	TGCGCCAGCAGCTTGGCAGGGGCGAACACTGAAGCTTTCTTT	CASSLAGANTEAFF
TRBV18	15	few	TRBJ2-2	TRBD1	TGTGCCAGCTCACGCGGGACAGGGGGCGCCGGGGAGCTGTTTTTT	CASSRGTGGAGELFF
TRBV5-1	14	NA	TRBJ1-2	NA	TGCGCCAGCAGCTTGGGTTCGTCAGACTATGGCTACACCTTC	CASSLGSSDYGYTF
TRBV6-4	13	NA	TRBJ1-6	NA	TGTGCCAGCAGTGACAGGGTCGGGGGACCCCTCCACTTT	CASSDRVGGPLHF
TRBV28	14	NA	TRBJ1-1	NA	TGTGCCAGCAATAGGCCCCGGGAGGGCACTGAAGCTTTCTTT	CASNRPREGTEAFF
TRBV6-7	17	NA	TRBJ2-5	TRBD2	TGTGCCAGCAGTTACTTCATTAGCGGGGGGGACGGAGAGACCCAGTACTTC	CASSYFISGGDGETQYF
TRBV6-4	13	once	TRBJ2-6	NA	TGTGCCAGCGGAGAGTCGGGGGCCAACGTCCTGACTTTC	CASGESGANVLTF
TRBV9	16	NA	TRBJ2-3	NA	TGTGCCAGCAGCGTATCCGGGTACTCTAGCACAGATACGCAGTATTTT	CASSVSGYSSTDTQYF
TRBV5-1	13	NA	TRBJ1-2	NA	TGCGCCAGCAGCTTCGACGGAGACTATGGCTACACCTTC	CASSFDGDYGYTF
TRBV2	14	NA	TRBJ1-2	TRBD1	TGTGCCAGCAGTGCTTGGACAGGGGATTATGGCTACACCTTC	CASSAWTGDYGYTF
TRBV2	16	NA	TRBJ2-7	NA	TGTGCCAGCACTCCTAGGGGGGGACAGGAGGGTCTTAAGCAGTACTTC	CASTPRGGQEGLKQYF
TRBV19	14	NA	TRBJ1-2	NA	TGTGCCAGTAGTATCACCAGGGGTAACTATGGCTACACCTTC	CASSITRGNYGYTF
TRBV3-1/TRBV3-2	15	NA	TRBJ1-3	NA	TGTGCCAGCAGCCAAGGCGCCAGGGTCGGAAACACCATATATTTT	CASSQGARVGNTIYF
TRBV4-1	15	NA	TRBJ2-1	NA	TGCGCCAGCAGCCAAGTAACAGACCTTTACAATGAGCAGTTCTTC	CASSQVTDLYNEQFF
TRBV5-1	17	once	TRBJ2-1	NA	TGCGCCAGCAGCCCTCCCAGGTTAGCGAGCTCCTACAATGAGCAGTTCTTC	CASSPPRLASSYNEQFF
TRBV14	14	NA	TRBJ1-1	NA	TGTGCCAGCAGCTTCAACCACGGGGGCACTGAAGCTTTCTTT	CASSFNHGGTEAFF
TRBV5-6	15	NA	TRBJ2-3	NA	TGTGCCAGCAGCGCGTGGGGTAGCCGAGGGGATACGCAGTATTTT	CASSAWGSRGDTQYF
TRBV28	14	NA	TRBJ1-2	TRBD1	TGTGCCAGCAGTTTACCAGGGGGGATCTATGGCTACACCTTC	CASSLPGGIYGYTF
TRBV29-1	14	NA	TRBJ1-1	NA	TGCAGCGTTGAAGATGGGCAGGGTAACACTGAAGCTTTCTTT	CSVEDGQGNTEAFF
TRBV21-1	12	once	TRBJ2-3	NA	TGTGCCAGCAGCAAGCTCGTCGCCTCGAGGGTTTTT	CASSKLVASRVF
TRBV27	14	NA	TRBJ2-7	TRBD1	TGTGCCAGCAACCCCGGGACAGATTCCTACGAGCAGTACTTC	CASNPGTDSYEQYF
TRBV12-5	15	NA	TRBJ1-5	NA	TGTGCTAGTGGCCTAGGACAGTATAGCAATCAGCCCCAGCATTTT	CASGLGQYSNQPQHF
TRBV7-9	16	NA	TRBJ1-2	NA	TGTGCCAGCAGCTTAGACCCCTCTACAGCAAACTATGGCTACACCTTC	CASSLDPSTANYGYTF
TRBV3-1/TRBV3-2	14	NA	TRBJ2-7	NA	TGTGCCAGCAGCCAAATAGGGGGCTCCTACGAGCAGTACTTC	CASSQIGGSYEQYF
TRBV28	11	NA	TRBJ1-1	NA	TGTGCCAGCAGTTTATCCAGGGCAGCTTTCTTT	CASSLSRAAFF
TRBV5-1	17	NA	TRBJ2-5	NA	TGCGCCAGCAGCTTGGGTGGGCGGGGCCCTTCCCAAGAGACCCAGTACTTC	CASSLGGRGPSQETQYF
TRBV5-1	19	few	TRBJ1-6	TRBD1	TGCGCCAGCAGCTTTTCAATCGAGGACAGGGTTAGGTATAATTCACCCCTCCACTTT	CASSFSIEDRVRYNSPLHF
TRBV5-1	15	NA	TRBJ1-1	TRBD1	TGCGCCAGCAGCTTGAGGACAGGGCAGGACACTGAAGCTTTCTTT	CASSLRTGQDTEAFF
TRBV12-3/TRBV12-4	10	NA	TRBJ2-7	NA	TGTGCCAGTGGGGGGATCGAGCAGTACTTC	CASGGIEQYF
TRBV6-2/TRBV6-3	13	few	TRBJ1-2	NA	TGTGCCAGCAGTTACTTACAGGGTGGCGGCTACACCTTC	CASSYLQGGGYTF